One sample yielded the 25 T cell receptor beta chains listed below, sequenced in a study of blood T cell repertoires in COVID-19. The protocol was immunoSEQ multiplex PCR, while the TCRdb copy is restricted to in-frame clones and leaves out a portion. The table records approximately 260,000 clones, roughly 83% of them present only once. Material for sequencing was peripheral blood. These receptors were obtained from a woman of 80 years or more with acute or convalescent COVID-19.

This clone was seen only a few times. The chain has TRBV2 and TRBJ1-4; 9 nucleotides line up with TRBD1. CDR3 size: 16 residues. Trimming took 6 bases from V and 8 from J; bases not matched to a gene: 13. Germline assignment: CDR1 SNHLY and CDR2 FYNNEI. CDR3 region: CASSSRDRDINEKLFF. The CDR3 DNA follows: TGTGCCAGCAGCAGCCGGGACAGGGACATTAACGAAAAACTGTTTTTT.

This clone has just one count. The chain couples TRBV5-1 to TRBJ1-6, with D possibly TRBD1 on 5 matching bases. In germline, CDR1 is SGHRS, CDR2 YFSETQ. The V end was cut by 0 bases, the J end by 7 bases, with 14 bases between. There are 16 residues in the CDR3. The CDR3 bases are TGCGCCAGCAGCTTGGAAGGGGTTGGTAGGAATTCACCCCTCCACTTT. Protein sequence: CASSLEGVGRNSPLHF.

This chain links TRBV6-4 with TRBJ2-7; 9 positions match TRBD1. The CDR3 spans 13 residues. Germline V gene sequence: CDR1 MRHNA, CDR2 SNTAGT. V trimming: 6 bases; J trimming: 4 bases; junction bases outside the gene matches: 4. The CDR3 sequence is CASSPDRGYEQYF. As DNA, the CDR3 is TGTGCCAGCAGCCCTGACAGGGGGTACGAGCAGTACTTC.

V is TRBV11-1 and J is TRBJ2-5, with 10 nucleotides matching TRBD2. V lost 5 bases and J lost 0; bases outside the gene matches: 6. This CDR3 is built from 16 residues. Per germline, CDR1 SGHAT and CDR2 FQDESV (reference sequence). This CDR3 is CASSPGLASYQETQYF. In DNA, the CDR3 is TGTGCCAGCAGCCCGGGACTAGCGTCGTACCAAGAGACCCAGTACTTC.

This rearrangement joins TRBV1 to TRBJ1-4; the table's D call, TRBD1, has no DNA check behind it. TRBV1 is listed as a pseudogene. This CDR3 contains 18 residues. In DNA, the CDR3 is TGCACCAGCAGCCAAGATCGGGAGAGGGGGCTCGGTAATGAAAAACTGTTTTTT. Protein: CTSSQDRERGLGNEKLFF.

The chain combines TRBV28 with TRBJ1-2, with 7 bases lining up with TRBD1. The junction had 8 bases not matched to a gene; V was cut back by 2 bases and J by 8 bases. Germline V gene lookup returns CDR1 MDHEN and CDR2 SYDVKM. The CDR3 runs 14 residues. DNA of the CDR3: TGTGCCAGCAGTTTAGCGGCAGGGGGACGAGGCTACACCTTC. Protein sequence: CASSLAAGGRGYTF.

The chain recombines TRBV7-6 with TRBJ1-2; TRBD1 agrees at 11 bases. Per germline, CDR1 SGHVS and CDR2 FNYEAQ. The CDR3 is made up of 15 amino acids. The V and J ends lost 5 bases and 3 bases, in that order; junction bases with no gene match: 5. Here the CDR3 reads CASSPRTGGDYGYTF. CDR3 sequence (DNA): TGTGCCAGCAGCCCCCGGACAGGGGGCGACTATGGCTACACCTTC.

This rearrangement joins TRBV5-1 to TRBJ1-2; a possible D gene is TRBD1 (5 bases). V lost 0 bases, J lost 8 bases, and 17 bases lay in between. The CDR3 totals 15 residues. CDR1 SGHRS and CDR2 YFSETQ come from the germline V gene. CDR3 sequence reads: CASSLEGVSIGGYTF. The DNA of the CDR3 is TGCGCCAGCAGCTTGGAAGGGGTTTCGATTGGGGGCTACACCTTC.

This clone was counted a single time. The J gene is TRBJ2-2, the V gene TRBV28, with 7 bases identical to TRBD2. Germline V gene data show CDR1 as MDHEN and CDR2 as SYDVKM. The trim removed 5 bases at V and 4 bases at J, leaving 10 bases unmatched. The CDR3 runs 16 residues. The CDR3 DNA sequence: TGTGCCAGCAGTCTAGTCGGGACTATTCTCACCGGGGAGCTGTTTTTT. Its translation is CASSLVGTILTGELFF.

This clone is a singleton in its sample. The chain joins TRBV28 to TRBJ1-6; unclear D gene. Germline loops: CDR1 MDHEN, CDR2 SYDVKM. This CDR3 is 13 amino acids long. V was pared by 4 bases and J by 11 bases, with 12 bases between. CDR3 sequence: CASSSRIRAPLHF. The CDR3 DNA follows: TGTGCCAGCAGTTCAAGGATCCGGGCACCCCTCCACTTT.

This chain joins TRBV4-1 and TRBJ2-3, with a possible D match to TRBD2 (6 bases). This CDR3 has 18 amino acids. Trimming pared 5 bases from V and 2 bases from J, leaving 23 bases between. Germline loops: CDR1 MGHRA, CDR2 YSYEKL. CDR3 protein: CASSDTTQGRGNTDTQYF. The CDR3 bases are TGCGCCAGCAGCGACACTACCCAGGGCCGGGGGAACACAGATACGCAGTATTTT.

The rearrangement uses TRBV19 and TRBJ2-3; D remains unclear. V was shortened by 5 bases and J by 4 bases, with 13 bases between the two germline ends. The germline V gene has CDR1 LNHDA and CDR2 SQIVND (reference sequence). This CDR3 is 14 amino acids long. The CDR3 loop is CASSFGLVADTQYF. As DNA, the CDR3 is TGTGCCAGTAGTTTCGGGTTAGTGGCAGATACGCAGTATTTT.

In DNA, the CDR3 is TGTGCCACCTCATTAGTACAGGGGGCCAAAAACATTCAGTACTTC. This gives the protein CATSLVQGAKNIQYF. This chain links TRBV28 with TRBJ2-4; 7 positions match TRBD1. The CDR3 contains 15 residues. Unmatched junction bases numbered 10, after V lost 10 bases and J lost 1 base. Germline CDR1 reads MDHEN; CDR2 reads SYDVKM. Full variable domain (outside the CDR3, taken from reference TRBV28 and TRBJ2-4): DVKVTQSSRYLVKRTGEKVFLECVQDMDHENMFWYRQDPGLGLRLIYFSYDVKMKEKGDIPEGYSVSREKKERFSLILESASTNQTSMYLCATSLVQGAKNIQYFGAGTRLSVL.

V gene TRBV5-1 combines with J gene TRBJ1-1; D perhaps matches TRBD1 (5 bases). The CDR3 sequence is 15 residues long. Deletions cut 4 bases from V and 3 bases from J, with 16 bases between. Germline CDR1 and CDR2: SGHRS and YFSETQ. The CDR3 region is CASSPGRIQDTEAFF. CDR3 DNA sequence: TGCGCCAGCAGCCCCGGACGGATACAGGACACTGAAGCTTTCTTT. Based on the CDR3 plus reference TRBV5-1 and TRBJ1-1, the full variable domain is KAGVTQTPRYLIKTRGQQVTLSCSPISGHRSVSWYQQTPGQGLQFLFEYFSETQRNKGNFPGRFSGRQFSNSRSEMNVSTLELGDSALYLCASSPGRIQDTEAFFGQGTRLTVV.

The CDR3 coding sequence is TGTGCCTGGAGTGTGATAGAGGGGAACACTGAAGCTTTCTTT. Translated, it gives CAWSVIEGNTEAFF. This chain joins TRBV30 and TRBJ1-1; D gene unclear. This CDR3 spans 14 amino acids. V was clipped by 0 bases and J by 1 base, with 9 bases between them. In germline, CDR1 is GTSNPN, CDR2 SVGIG (reference sequence).

The V call is TRBV7-6, the J call TRBJ1-5, with unresolved D. The length of the CDR3 is 15 residues. The ends were cut back, 7 bases at V and 0 bases at J, with 13 bases in the middle. Germline V gene lookup returns CDR1 SGHVS and CDR2 FNYEAQ. CDR3: CASKTLADSNQPQHF. In nucleotides, the CDR3 is TGTGCCAGCAAAACCCTTGCGGATAGCAATCAGCCCCAGCATTTT.

This clone turned up a few times. This chain links TRBV4-1 with TRBJ1-2; D might be TRBD1 (6 bases). Looked up from germline, CDR1 is MGHRA and CDR2 is YSYEKL. The V gene lost 0 bases and the J gene lost 3 bases, with 11 bases spanning the gap. This CDR3 is built from 15 residues. CDR3 nucleotides: TGCGCCAGCAGCCAAGAGAAGGACAGATACTATGGCTACACCTTC. Its protein is CASSQEKDRYYGYTF.

This chain uses TRBV9 with TRBJ1-2, with TRBD1 identical over 8 bases. Trimming at V came to 4 bases and at J to 5 bases, leaving 10 bases not matched to a gene. The germline CDR1 and CDR2 sequences are SGDLS and YYNGEE. This CDR3 is built from 15 residues. This CDR3 is CASSPRTGQGYGYTF. DNA for the CDR3: TGTGCCAGCAGCCCGCGGACAGGGCAGGGGTATGGCTACACCTTC.

A single count supports this clone. V is TRBV2 and J is TRBJ2-3; D perhaps matches TRBD2 (6 bases). Per the germline V gene, CDR1 is SNHLY and CDR2 is FYNNEI. CDR3 length: 12 residues. The germline V and J ends were trimmed by 2 bases and 7 bases, with 7 bases remaining between them. The CDR3 loop is CASSETSNTQYF. CDR3 coding DNA: TGTGCCAGCAGTGAAACTAGCAATACGCAGTATTTT.

This sequence joins TRBV24-1 and TRBJ2-2, with 8 bases matching TRBD2. There are 16 residues in the CDR3. The germline CDR1 and CDR2 sequences are KGHDR and SFDVKD. V shed 7 bases, J shed 1 base, and the junction held 7 bases outside the gene matches. The CDR3 DNA reads as TGTGCCACCAGCGGGGGGGCCCTTCGGAACACCGGGGAGCTGTTTTTT. Translating gives CATSGGALRNTGELFF.

The J gene is TRBJ2-5, the V gene TRBV5-6; perhaps TRBD2 as D (5 bases). From germline, CDR1 is SGHDT and CDR2 YYEEEE. The V gene lost 4 bases and the J gene lost 5 bases, with 21 bases spanning the gap. CDR3 length: 16 residues. The CDR3 region has the DNA TGTGCCAGCAGCCCACCTCCCGGTGGCGGGTTGGAGACCCAGTACTTC. It specifies CASSPPPGGGLETQYF.

This clone was observed a few times. The CDR3 bases are TGTGCCACCAGTCCAACAGGGGGGACCTACAATGAGCAGTTCTTC. Translated, it gives CATSPTGGTYNEQFF. The chain joins TRBV24-1 to TRBJ2-1; TRBD1 matches at 8 bases. From germline, CDR1 is KGHDR and CDR2 SFDVKD. Germline trimming cut 6 bases from V and 2 bases from J; bases unmatched to any gene: 5. This CDR3 is built from 15 residues.

The rearrangement joins TRBV24-1 to TRBJ2-5; tentative D call: TRBD1 (6 bases). Trimming stripped 5 bases from V and 5 bases from J, with 17 bases between. The CDR3 has 15 residues. Germline CDR1 KGHDR, CDR2 SFDVKD. The CDR3 region is CATSAKQGRGETQYF. The CDR3, as DNA: TGTGCCACCAGTGCCAAACAGGGAAGGGGGGAGACCCAGTACTTC.

The chain is built from TRBV5-5 and TRBJ2-5; maybe TRBD1 (6 bases). The CDR3 spans 14 residues. Germline CDR1 is SGHKS and CDR2 is YYEKEE (reference sequence). V was trimmed by 4 bases and J by 5 bases, leaving 15 bases between them. CDR3 sequence reads: CASSSSGETETQYF. As DNA, the CDR3 is TGTGCCAGCAGCAGCTCAGGGGAAACGGAGACCCAGTACTTC.

The chain uses TRBV6-1 and TRBJ2-3; D gene ambiguous. This CDR3 is 17 amino acids long. Germline CDR1 and CDR2: MNHNS and SASEGT. V dropped 3 bases and J dropped 0 bases, with 16 bases sitting between them. The DNA of the CDR3 is TGTGCCAGCAGTGACAGGCCCCTAAAACCTAGCACAGATACGCAGTATTTT. This codes for CASSDRPLKPSTDTQYF.